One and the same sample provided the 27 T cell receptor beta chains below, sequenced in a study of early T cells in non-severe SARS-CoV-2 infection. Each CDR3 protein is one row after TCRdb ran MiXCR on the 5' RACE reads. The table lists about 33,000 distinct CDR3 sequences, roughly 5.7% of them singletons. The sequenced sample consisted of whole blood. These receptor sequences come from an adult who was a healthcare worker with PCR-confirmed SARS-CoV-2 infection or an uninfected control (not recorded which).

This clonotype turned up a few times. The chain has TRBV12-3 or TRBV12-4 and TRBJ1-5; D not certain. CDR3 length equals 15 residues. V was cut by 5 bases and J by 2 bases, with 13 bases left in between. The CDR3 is CASSPPLAGNQPQHF. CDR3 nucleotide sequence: TGTGCCAGCAGTCCACCTCTGGCGGGCAATCAGCCCCAGCATTTT.

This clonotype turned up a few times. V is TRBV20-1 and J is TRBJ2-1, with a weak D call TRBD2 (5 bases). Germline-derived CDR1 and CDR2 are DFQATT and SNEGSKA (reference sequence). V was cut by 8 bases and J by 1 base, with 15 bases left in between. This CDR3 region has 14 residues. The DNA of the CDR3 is TGCAGTTTTGTTAGATCGGGGTCCTACAATGAGCAGTTCTTC. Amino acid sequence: CSFVRSGSYNEQFF.

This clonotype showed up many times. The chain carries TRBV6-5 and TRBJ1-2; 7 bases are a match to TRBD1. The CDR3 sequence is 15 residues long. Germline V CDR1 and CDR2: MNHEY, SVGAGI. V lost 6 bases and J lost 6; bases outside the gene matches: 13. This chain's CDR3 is CASSSLQGTAHGYTF. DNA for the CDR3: TGTGCCAGCAGCTCACTACAGGGGACAGCGCATGGCTACACCTTC.

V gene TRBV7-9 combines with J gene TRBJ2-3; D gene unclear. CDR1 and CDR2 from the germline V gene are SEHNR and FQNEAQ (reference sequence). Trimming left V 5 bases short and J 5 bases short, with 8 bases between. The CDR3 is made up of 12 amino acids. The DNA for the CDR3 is TGTGCCAGCAGCCGATGGCAAGATACGCAGTATTTT. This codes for CASSRWQDTQYF.

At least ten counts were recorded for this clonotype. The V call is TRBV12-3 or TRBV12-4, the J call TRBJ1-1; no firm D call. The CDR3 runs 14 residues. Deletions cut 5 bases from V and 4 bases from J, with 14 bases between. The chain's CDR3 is CASSPDRRSTEAFF. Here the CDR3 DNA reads TGTGCCAGCAGTCCCGACCGAAGGAGCACTGAAGCTTTCTTT.

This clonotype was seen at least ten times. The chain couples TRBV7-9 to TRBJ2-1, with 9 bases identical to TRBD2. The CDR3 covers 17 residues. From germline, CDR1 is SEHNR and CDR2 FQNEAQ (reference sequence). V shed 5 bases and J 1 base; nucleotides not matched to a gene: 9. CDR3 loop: CASSPGLASISYNEQFF. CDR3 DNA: TGTGCCAGCAGCCCAGGACTAGCGAGTATTTCCTACAATGAGCAGTTCTTC.

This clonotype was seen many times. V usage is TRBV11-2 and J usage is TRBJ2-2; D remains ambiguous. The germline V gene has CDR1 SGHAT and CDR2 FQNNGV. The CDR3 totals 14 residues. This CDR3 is CASLGLRNTGELFF. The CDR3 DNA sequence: TGTGCGTCTCTGGGTCTCAGGAACACCGGGGAGCTGTTTTTT.

The CDR3 loop reads CAWSSVPGLQPQHF. CDR3 DNA sequence: TGTGCCTGGAGTTCGGTCCCAGGGTTACAGCCCCAGCATTTT. This chain uses TRBV30 with TRBJ1-5, with a weak D call TRBD1 (5 bases). Trimming shortened V by 2 bases and J by 7 bases, and 15 bases separated the two germline ends. This CDR3 is built from 14 residues. Germline values: CDR1 GTSNPN, CDR2 SVGIG (reference sequence).

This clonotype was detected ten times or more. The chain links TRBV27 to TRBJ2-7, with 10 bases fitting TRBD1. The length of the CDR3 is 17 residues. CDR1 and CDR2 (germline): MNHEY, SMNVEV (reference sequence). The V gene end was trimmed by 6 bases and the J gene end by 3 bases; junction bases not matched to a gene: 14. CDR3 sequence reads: CASSRTGGPPRFYEQYF. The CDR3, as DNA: TGTGCCAGCAGCCGGACAGGGGGACCTCCGCGGTTCTACGAGCAGTACTTC.

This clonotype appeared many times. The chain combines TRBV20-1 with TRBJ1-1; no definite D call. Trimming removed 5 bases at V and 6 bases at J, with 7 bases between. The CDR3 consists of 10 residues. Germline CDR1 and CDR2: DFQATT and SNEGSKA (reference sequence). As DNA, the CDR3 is TGCAGTGCTCATGGGCCTGAAGCTTTCTTT. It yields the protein CSAHGPEAFF.

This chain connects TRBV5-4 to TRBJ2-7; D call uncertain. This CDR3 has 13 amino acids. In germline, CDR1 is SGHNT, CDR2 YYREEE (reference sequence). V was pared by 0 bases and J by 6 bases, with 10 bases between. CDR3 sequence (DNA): TGTGCCAGCAGCTTGGAAATCGGGCTCGAGCAGTACTTC. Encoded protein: CASSLEIGLEQYF.

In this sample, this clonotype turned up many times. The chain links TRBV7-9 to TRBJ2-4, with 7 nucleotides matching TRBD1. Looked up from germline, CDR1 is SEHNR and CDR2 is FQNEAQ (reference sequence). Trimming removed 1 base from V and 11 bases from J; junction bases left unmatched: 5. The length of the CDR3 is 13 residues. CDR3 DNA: TGTGCCAGCAGCTTAGACTTAGACAGGGTTCAGTACTTC. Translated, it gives CASSLDLDRVQYF.

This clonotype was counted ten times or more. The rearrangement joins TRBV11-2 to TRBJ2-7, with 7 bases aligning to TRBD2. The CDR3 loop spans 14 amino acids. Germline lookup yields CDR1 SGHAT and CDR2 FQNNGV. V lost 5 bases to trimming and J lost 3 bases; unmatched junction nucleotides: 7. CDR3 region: CASSPLTSSYEQYF. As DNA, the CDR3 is TGTGCCAGCAGCCCCTTGACTAGCAGCTACGAGCAGTACTTC.

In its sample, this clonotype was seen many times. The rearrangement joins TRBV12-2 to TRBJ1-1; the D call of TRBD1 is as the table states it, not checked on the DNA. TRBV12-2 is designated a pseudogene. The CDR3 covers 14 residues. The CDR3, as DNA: TGTGCAAGTCGCTTGGGACAGGGGGACACTGAAGCTTTCTTT. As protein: CASRLGQGDTEAFF.

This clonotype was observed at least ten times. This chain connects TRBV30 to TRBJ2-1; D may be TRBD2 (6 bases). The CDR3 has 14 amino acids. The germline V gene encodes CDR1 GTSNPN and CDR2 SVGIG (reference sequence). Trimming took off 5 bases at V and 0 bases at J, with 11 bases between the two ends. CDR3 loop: CAWVREVSYNEQFF. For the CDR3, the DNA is TGTGCCTGGGTCAGGGAGGTCTCCTACAATGAGCAGTTCTTC.

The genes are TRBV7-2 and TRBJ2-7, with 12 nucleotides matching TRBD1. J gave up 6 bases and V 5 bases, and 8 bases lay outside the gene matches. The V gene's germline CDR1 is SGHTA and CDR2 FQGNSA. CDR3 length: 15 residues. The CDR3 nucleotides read TGTGCCAGCAGCAGTAGCGGGGACAGGGGGCGCGAGCAGTACTTC. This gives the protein CASSSSGDRGREQYF. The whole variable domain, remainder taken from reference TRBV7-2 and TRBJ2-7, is GAGVSQSPSNKVTEKGKDVELRCDPISGHTALYWYRQSLGQGLEFLIYFQGNSAPDKSGLPSDRFSAERTGGSVSTLTIQRTQQEDSAVYLCASSSSGDRGREQYFGPGTRLTVT.

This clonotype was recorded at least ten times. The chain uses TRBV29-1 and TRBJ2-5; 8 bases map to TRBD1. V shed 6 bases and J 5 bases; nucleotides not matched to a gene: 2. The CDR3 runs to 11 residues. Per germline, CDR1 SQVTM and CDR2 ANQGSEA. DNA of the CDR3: TGCAGCGTCGGACAGGGTGAGACCCAGTACTTC. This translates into CSVGQGETQYF.

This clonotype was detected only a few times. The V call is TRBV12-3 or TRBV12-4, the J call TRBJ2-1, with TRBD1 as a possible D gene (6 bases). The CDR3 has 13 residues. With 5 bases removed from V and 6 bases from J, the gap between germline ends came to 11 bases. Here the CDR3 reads CASSPRGGNEQFF. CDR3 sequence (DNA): TGTGCCAGCAGTCCCAGGGGTGGCAATGAGCAGTTCTTC.

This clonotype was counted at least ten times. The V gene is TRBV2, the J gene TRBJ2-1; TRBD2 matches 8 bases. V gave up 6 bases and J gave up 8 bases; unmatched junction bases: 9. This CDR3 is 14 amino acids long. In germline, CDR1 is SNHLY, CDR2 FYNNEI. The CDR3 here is CASRSVLAVHEQFF. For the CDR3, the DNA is TGTGCCAGCAGGTCGGTACTAGCGGTCCATGAGCAGTTCTTC. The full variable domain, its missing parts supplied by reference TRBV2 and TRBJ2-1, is EPEVTQTPSHQVTQMGQEVILRCVPISNHLYFYWYRQILGQKVEFLVSFYNNEISEKSEIFDDQFSVERPDGSNFTLKIRSTKLEDSAMYFCASRSVLAVHEQFFGPGTRLTVL.

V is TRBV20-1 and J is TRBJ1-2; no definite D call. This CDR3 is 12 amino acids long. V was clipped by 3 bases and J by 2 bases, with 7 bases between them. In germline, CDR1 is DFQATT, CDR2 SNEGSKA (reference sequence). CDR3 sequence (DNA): TGCAGTGCTAGTCGGGTGAACTATGGCTACACCTTC. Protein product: CSASRVNYGYTF.

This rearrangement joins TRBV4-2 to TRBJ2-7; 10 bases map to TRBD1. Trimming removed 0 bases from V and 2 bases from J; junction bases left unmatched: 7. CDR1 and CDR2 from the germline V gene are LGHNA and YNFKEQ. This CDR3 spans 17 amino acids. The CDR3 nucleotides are TGTGCCAGCAGCCAAGACTTCGGACAGGGGGGCGCCTACGAGCAGTACTTC. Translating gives CASSQDFGQGGAYEQYF.

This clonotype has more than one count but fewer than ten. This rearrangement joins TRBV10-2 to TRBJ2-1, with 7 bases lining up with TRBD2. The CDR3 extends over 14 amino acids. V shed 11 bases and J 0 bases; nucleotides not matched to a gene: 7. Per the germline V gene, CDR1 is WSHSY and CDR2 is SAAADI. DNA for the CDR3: TGCGCCGGTAGCGGGCAAAGCTCCTACAATGAGCAGTTCTTC. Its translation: CAGSGQSSYNEQFF.

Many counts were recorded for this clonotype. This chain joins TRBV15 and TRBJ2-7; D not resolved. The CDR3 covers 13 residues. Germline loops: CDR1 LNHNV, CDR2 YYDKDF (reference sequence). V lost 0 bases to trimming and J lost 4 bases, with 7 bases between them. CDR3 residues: CATSRDQEYEQYV. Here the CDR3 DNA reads TGTGCCACCAGCAGAGATCAGGAGTACGAGCAGTACGTC.

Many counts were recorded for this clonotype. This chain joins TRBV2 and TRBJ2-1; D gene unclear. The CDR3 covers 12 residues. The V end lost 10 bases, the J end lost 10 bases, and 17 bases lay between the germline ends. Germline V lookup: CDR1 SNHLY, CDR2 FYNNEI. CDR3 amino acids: CATGTGKGEQFF. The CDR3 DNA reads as TGTGCCACCGGAACGGGTAAGGGAGAGCAGTTCTTC.

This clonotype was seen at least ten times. The CDR3 nucleotides are TGTGCCAGCAGTTATTCGGCCGAGAACACCGGGGAGCTGTTTTTT. Its protein product is CASSYSAENTGELFF. The J gene is TRBJ2-2, the V gene TRBV6-5; D gene ambiguous. Germline assignment: CDR1 MNHEY and CDR2 SVGAGI. The CDR3 runs to 15 residues. V lost 3 bases, J lost 1 base, and 9 bases lay in between.

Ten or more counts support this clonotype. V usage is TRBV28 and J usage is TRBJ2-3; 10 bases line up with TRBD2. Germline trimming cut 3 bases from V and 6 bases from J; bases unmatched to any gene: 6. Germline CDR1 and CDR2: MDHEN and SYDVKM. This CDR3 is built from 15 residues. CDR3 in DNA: TGTGCCAGCAGTTTGGGGCTAGCGGGAGTCGATACGCAGTATTTT. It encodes CASSLGLAGVDTQYF.

This chain's CDR3 is CASSSYASYEQYF. The CDR3 region has the DNA TGTGCCAGCAGCTCCTACGCCTCTTACGAGCAGTACTTC. The chain carries TRBV7-8 and TRBJ2-7; no reliable D call. Trimming took 4 bases from V and 4 from J, leaving 11 bases between them. The CDR3 totals 13 residues. Germline V CDR1 and CDR2: SGHVS, FQNEAQ. Based on the CDR3 plus reference TRBV7-8 and TRBJ2-7, the full variable domain is GAGVSQSPRYKVAKRGQDVALRCDPISGHVSLFWYQQALGQGPEFLTYFQNEAQLDKSGLPSDRFFAERPEGSVSTLKIQRTQQEDSAVYLCASSSYASYEQYFGPGTRLTVT.